These 6 T cell receptor beta chains were sequenced from one sample in a study of response to subunit inactivated influenza vaccine. TCRdb reprocessed the RT-PCR reads via MiXCR and lists one record per CDR3 protein. This sample carries over 750,000 distinct CDR3 sequences, around 21% of them seen once, and the ten largest clones take 9.5% to 13%. The sequencing here drew on PBMCs from blood, taken more than 4 days after vaccination. These receptors all come from a man aged 50 or older who received an inactivated influenza vaccine.

The V gene is TRBV20-1, the J gene TRBJ1-2; 8 nucleotides match TRBD1. Germline V lookup: CDR1 DFQATT, CDR2 SNEGSKA (reference sequence). V shed 3 bases, J shed 7 bases, and the junction held 7 bases outside the gene matches. The CDR3 totals 13 residues. CDR3 loop: CSARGRGQGGYTF. Here the CDR3 DNA reads TGCAGTGCTAGGGGCAGGGGGCAAGGTGGCTACACCTTC.

This chain uses TRBV20-1 with TRBJ1-5; 10 bases fit TRBD1. Trimming removed 3 bases from V and 7 bases from J; junction bases left unmatched: 3. This CDR3 spans 13 amino acids. CDR1 and CDR2 from the germline V gene are DFQATT and SNEGSKA (reference sequence). CDR3 bases: TGCAGTGCTAGCCGGGACAGGGGCCAGCCCCAGCATTTT. The encoded protein is CSASRDRGQPQHF.

V gene TRBV2 combines with J gene TRBJ2-5; possible D gene TRBD1, 6 bases. The CDR3 covers 15 residues. V was shortened by 3 bases and J by 2 bases, with 13 bases between the two germline ends. Looked up from germline, CDR1 is SNHLY and CDR2 is FYNNEI. The CDR3 nucleotides read TGTGCCAGCAGTGACGGGACAAATTTTCAAGAGACCCAGTACTTC. It encodes CASSDGTNFQETQYF. Full variable domain (missing parts from reference TRBV2 and TRBJ2-5): EPEVTQTPSHQVTQMGQEVILRCVPISNHLYFYWYRQILGQKVEFLVSFYNNEISEKSEIFDDQFSVERPDGSNFTLKIRSTKLEDSAMYFCASSDGTNFQETQYFGPGTRLLVL.

This clonotype was counted between two and nine times. The V gene is TRBV30, the J gene TRBJ2-5; 8 bases match TRBD2. The CDR3 is 13 amino acids. The germline gives CDR1 GTSNPN, CDR2 SVGIG (reference sequence). V was clipped by 3 bases and J by 4 bases; unmatched bases: 4. CDR3 in amino acids: CAWSARGGETQYF. The CDR3 nucleotides are TGTGCCTGGAGCGCCCGGGGGGGAGAGACCCAGTACTTC.

The V gene is TRBV20-1, the J gene TRBJ2-4; 10 positions agree with TRBD2. The CDR3 totals 18 residues. Germline V gene sequence: CDR1 DFQATT, CDR2 SNEGSKA (reference sequence). V was clipped by 6 bases and J by 1 base; unmatched bases: 15. In DNA form, the CDR3 reads TGCAGTGCACCACGCACTAGCGGGGAGGGGGGGGCCAAAAACATTCAGTACTTC. Amino acids: CSAPRTSGEGGAKNIQYF.

This clonotype was detected many times. This chain joins TRBV7-2 and TRBJ2-2, with D unclear. The CDR3 has 14 residues. The V end lost 3 bases, the J end lost 2 bases, and 7 bases lay between the germline ends. The germline V gene has CDR1 SGHTA and CDR2 FQGNSA. The CDR3 coding sequence is TGTGCCAGCAGCTTGGTTAGAAACACCGGGGAGCTGTTTTTT. Amino acids: CASSLVRNTGELFF.